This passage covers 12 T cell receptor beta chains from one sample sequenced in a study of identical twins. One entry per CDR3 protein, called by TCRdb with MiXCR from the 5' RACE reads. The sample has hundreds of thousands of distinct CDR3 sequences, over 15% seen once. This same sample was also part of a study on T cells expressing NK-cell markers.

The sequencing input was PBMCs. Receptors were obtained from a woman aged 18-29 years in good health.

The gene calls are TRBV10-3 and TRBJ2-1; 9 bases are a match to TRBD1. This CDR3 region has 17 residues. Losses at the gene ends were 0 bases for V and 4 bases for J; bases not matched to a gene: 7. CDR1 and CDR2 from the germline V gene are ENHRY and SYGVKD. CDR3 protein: CAISESETGGWYNEQFF. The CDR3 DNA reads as TGTGCCATCAGTGAGTCCGAAACAGGGGGCTGGTACAATGAGCAGTTCTTC.

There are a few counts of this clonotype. CDR3 amino acids: CASTRGGGPSTDTQYF. CDR3 DNA: TGTGCCAGCACCAGGGGCGGTGGTCCGAGCACAGATACGCAGTATTTT. The V call is TRBV25-1, the J call TRBJ2-3; possibly TRBD1 for D (6 bases). V lost 7 bases and J lost 0, with 17 bases in between. This CDR3 spans 16 amino acids. The germline V gene has CDR1 MGHDK and CDR2 SYGVNS.

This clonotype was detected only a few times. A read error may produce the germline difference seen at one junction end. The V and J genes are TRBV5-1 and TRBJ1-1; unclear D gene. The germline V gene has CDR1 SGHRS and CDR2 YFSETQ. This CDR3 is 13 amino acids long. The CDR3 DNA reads TGCGCCAGCAGCTTGGGGCAGGTACCCTCACGGGACTTT. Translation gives CASSLGQVPSRDF.

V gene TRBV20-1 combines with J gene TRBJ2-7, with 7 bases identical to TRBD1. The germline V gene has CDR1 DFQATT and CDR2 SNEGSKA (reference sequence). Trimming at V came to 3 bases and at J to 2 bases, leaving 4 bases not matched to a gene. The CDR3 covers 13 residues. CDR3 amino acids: CSASNRGPYEQYF. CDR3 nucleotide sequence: TGCAGTGCTAGTAACAGGGGCCCCTACGAGCAGTACTTC.

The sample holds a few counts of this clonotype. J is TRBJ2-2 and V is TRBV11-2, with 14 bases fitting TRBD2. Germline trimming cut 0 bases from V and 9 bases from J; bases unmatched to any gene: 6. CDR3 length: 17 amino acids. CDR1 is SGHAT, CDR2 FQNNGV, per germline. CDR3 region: CASSLEEGLAGERELFF. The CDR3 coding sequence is TGTGCCAGCAGCTTAGAAGAGGGACTAGCGGGAGAGAGGGAGCTGTTTTTT. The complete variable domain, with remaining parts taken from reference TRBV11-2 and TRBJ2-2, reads EAGVAQSPRYKIIEKRQSVAFWCNPISGHATLYWYQQILGQGPKLLIQFQNNGVVDDSQLPKDRFSAERLKGVDSTLKIQPAKLEDSAVYLCASSLEEGLAGERELFFGEGSRLTVL.

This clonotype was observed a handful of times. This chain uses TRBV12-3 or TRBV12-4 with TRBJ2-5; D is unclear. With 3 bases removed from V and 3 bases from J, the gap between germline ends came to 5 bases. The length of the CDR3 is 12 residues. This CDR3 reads CASSFWEETQYF. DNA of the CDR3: TGTGCCAGCAGTTTTTGGGAAGAGACCCAGTACTTC.

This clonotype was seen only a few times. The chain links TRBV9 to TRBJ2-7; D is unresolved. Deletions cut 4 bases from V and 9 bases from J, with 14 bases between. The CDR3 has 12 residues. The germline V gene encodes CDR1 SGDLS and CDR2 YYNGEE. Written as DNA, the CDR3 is TGTGCCAGCAGCTCCTCGGCCGGCGGGCAGTACTTC. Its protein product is CASSSSAGGQYF.

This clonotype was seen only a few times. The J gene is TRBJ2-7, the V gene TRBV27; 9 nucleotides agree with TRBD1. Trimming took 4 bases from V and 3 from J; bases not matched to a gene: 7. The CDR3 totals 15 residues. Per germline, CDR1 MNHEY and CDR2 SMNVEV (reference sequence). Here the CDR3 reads CASSSPGQGGYEQYF. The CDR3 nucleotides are TGTGCCAGCAGTTCCCCGGGACAGGGTGGCTACGAGCAGTACTTC.

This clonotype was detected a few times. CDR3: CSAGLAGDGTQYF. CDR3 bases: TGCAGTGCTGGACTAGCGGGAGACGGTACGCAGTATTTT. The genes are TRBV20-1 and TRBJ2-3, with 13 bases aligning to TRBD2. V was pared by 5 bases and J by 8 bases, with 4 bases of the junction left unmatched. This CDR3 has 13 amino acids. CDR1 is DFQATT, CDR2 SNEGSKA, per germline (reference sequence).

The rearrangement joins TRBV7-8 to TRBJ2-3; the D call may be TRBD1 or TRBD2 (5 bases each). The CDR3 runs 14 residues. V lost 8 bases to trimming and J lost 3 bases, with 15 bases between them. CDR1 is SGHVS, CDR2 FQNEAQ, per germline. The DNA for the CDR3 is TGTGCCAGCGGTGGATCAGGGAGAACAGATACGCAGTATTTT. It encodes CASGGSGRTDTQYF.

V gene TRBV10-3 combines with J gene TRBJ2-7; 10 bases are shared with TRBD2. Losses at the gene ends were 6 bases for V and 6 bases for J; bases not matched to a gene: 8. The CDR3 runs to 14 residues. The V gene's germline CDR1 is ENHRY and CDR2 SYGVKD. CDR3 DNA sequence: TGTGCCATCAGCATCACTAGCGGGGAGCGCGAGCAGTACTTC. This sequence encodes CAISITSGEREQYF.

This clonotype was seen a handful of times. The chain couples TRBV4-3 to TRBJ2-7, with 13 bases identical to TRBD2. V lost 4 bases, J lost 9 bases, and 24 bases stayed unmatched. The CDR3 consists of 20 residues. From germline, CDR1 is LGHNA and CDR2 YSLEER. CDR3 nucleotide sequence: TGCGCCAGCAGCCCGGGACTAGCGGGACGCTACGATCACTTTCGTGGGGCGCAGTACTTC. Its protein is CASSPGLAGRYDHFRGAQYF.